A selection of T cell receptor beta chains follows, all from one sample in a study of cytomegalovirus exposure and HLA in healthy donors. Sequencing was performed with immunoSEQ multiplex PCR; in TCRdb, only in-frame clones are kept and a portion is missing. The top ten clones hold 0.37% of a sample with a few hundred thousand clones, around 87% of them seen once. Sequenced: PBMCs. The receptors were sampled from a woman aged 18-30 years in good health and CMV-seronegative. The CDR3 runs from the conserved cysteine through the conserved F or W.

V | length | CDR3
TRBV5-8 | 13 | CASSLPLAYGYTF
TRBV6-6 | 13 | CASLLEVTDTQYF
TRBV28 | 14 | CASSTGTGYNEQFF
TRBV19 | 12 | CASSDRNYGYTF
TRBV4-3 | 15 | CASSQAFLAGHEQYF
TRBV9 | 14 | CASNTGEDSHEQFF
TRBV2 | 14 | CASSGYGGAGELFF
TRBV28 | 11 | CASIDSYGYTF
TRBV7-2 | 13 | CASSSISSYEQYF
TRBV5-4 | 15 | CASSLGQTTNEKLFF
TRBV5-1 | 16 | CASSLAAGTLQNEQFF
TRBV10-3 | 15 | CAISDRVSFQGEQFF
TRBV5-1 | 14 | CASSFGGPGETQYF
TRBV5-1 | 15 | CASSFRLFSYNEQFF
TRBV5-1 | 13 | CASSSEPPDTQYF
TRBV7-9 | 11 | CASSRGDTQYF
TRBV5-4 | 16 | CASSLHTGTGSYGYTF
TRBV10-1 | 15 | CASSGRQGVHNEQFF
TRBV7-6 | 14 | CASSLGAGYQPQHF
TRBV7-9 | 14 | CASSLAAGSFGYTF
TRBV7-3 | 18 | CASSLTTRGGTSADTQYF
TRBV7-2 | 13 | CASRDRGNQPQHF
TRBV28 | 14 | CASSSGGAPGGYTF
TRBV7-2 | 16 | CASSLRYRGLTGELFF
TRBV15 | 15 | CATSRARERYNEQFF
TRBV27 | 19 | CANSPPGQGQPATNEKLFF
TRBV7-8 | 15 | CASSLGTSGADTQYF
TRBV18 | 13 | CASSLLREETQYF
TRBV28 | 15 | CASSLGGSYNSPLHF
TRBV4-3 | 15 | CASSQDESGLTEAFF
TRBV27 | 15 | CASSLLRGAGNEQFF
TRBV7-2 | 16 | CASSPSSQLAVDTQYF
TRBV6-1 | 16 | CASSGTSGGAFNEQFF
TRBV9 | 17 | CASSAIDRTSGANVLTF
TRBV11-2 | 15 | CASSLMYSNTGELFF
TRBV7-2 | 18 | CASSSPREGTTGKETQYF
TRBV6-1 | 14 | CASRSGQGGYGQFF
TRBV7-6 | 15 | CASSKTSGEAGELFF
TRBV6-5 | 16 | CASSLTGFSSGNTIYF
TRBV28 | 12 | CASRPGTGELFF
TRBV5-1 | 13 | CASSPGTLYEQYF
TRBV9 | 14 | CASSVEQITDTQYF
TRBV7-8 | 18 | CASSSGLAGGMLSGELFF
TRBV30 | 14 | CAWSKQGRLEKLFF
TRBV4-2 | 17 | CASSQEFGLAGLGEQFF
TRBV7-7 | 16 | CASSLSAGRATGELFF
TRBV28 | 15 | CASRYFRDRDSPLHF
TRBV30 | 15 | CAWSVWRGLGDTQYF
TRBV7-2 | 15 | CASSFGIGQTYEAFF
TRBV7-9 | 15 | CASSGGQGHLYGYTF
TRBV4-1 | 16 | CASSQTSGAHTGELFF
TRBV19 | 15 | CATKAGHAGANVLTF
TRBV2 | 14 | CASSGTGGTNEQFF
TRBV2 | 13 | CASRVRGRYGYTF
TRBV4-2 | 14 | CASSQTTENTEAFF
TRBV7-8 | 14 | CASSLAGGVDTQYF
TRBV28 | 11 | CASLGWDTQYF
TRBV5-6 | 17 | CASSRSWTSGRGDTQYF
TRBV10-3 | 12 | CAISRVGGGQFF